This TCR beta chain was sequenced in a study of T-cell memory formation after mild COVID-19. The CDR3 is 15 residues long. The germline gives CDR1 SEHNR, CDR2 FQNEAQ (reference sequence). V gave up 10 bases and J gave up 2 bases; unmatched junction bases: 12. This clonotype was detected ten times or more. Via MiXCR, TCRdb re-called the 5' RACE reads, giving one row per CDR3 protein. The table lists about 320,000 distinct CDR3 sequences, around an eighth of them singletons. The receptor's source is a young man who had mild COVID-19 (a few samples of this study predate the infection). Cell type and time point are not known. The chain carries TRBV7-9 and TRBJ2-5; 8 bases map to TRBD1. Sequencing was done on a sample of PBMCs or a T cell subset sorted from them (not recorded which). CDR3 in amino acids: CATCPGQAVQETQYF. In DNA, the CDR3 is TGTGCCACCTGCCCGGGACAGGCCGTTCAAGAGACCCAGTACTTC.